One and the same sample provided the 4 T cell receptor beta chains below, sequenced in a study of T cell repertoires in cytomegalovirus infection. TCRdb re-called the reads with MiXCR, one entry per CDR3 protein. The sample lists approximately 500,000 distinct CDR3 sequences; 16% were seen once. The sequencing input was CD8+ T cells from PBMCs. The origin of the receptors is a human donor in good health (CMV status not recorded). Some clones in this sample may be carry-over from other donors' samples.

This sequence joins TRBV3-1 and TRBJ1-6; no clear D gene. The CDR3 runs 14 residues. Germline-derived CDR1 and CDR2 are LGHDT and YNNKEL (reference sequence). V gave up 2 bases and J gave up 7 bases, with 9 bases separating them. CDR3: CASSQSGRNSPLHF. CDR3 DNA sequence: TGTGCCAGCAGCCAAAGCGGGAGGAATTCACCCCTCCACTTT.

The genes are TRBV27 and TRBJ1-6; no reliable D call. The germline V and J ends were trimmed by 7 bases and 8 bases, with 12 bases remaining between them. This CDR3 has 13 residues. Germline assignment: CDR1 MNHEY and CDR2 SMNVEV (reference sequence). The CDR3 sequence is CASTPYGDSPLHF. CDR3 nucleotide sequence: TGTGCCAGCACCCCTTACGGGGATTCACCCCTCCACTTT.

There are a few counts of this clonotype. The CDR3 region is CASVRSGQGPYEQYF. CDR3 in DNA: TGTGCCAGCGTCAGGTCGGGACAGGGCCCCTACGAGCAGTACTTC. The chain links TRBV7-9 to TRBJ2-7; 9 bases match TRBD1. The CDR3 sequence is 15 residues long. Germline V gene lookup returns CDR1 SEHNR and CDR2 FQNEAQ (reference sequence). The ends lost 8 bases at V and 2 bases at J; junction bases unmatched: 10.

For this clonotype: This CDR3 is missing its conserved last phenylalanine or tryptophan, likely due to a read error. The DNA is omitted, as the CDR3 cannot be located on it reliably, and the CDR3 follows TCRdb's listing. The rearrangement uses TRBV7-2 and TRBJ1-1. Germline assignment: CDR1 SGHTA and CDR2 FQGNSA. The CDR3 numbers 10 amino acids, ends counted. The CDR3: CAGSGIEYFL.